Below, 25 T cell receptor beta chains from the same sample are listed, as sequenced in a study of glioma-infiltrating T cells after dendritic cell vaccination. Using immunoSEQ multiplex PCR, the repertoire was profiled, and TCRdb retains in-frame clones only, with some absent. The repertoire includes some 99,000 clones, 65% to 85% of them detected once, and about 5.7% sits in the top ten. The time point here: after dendritic cell vaccination, including at tumor progression/relapse. The sample was blood, taken after dendritic cell vaccination. These receptors were collected from a human donor with glioblastoma.

J is TRBJ2-1 and V is TRBV7-6, with TRBD2 matching 7 bases. Trimming removed 2 bases from V and 9 bases from J; junction bases left unmatched: 10. Germline loops: CDR1 SGHVS, CDR2 FNYEAQ. This CDR3 has 15 residues. CDR3: CASSLMVGGRGEQFF. For the CDR3, the DNA is TGTGCCAGCAGCTTAATGGTGGGGGGGAGGGGTGAGCAGTTCTTC.

The chain links TRBV5-1 to TRBJ2-1, with no clear D. This CDR3 is built from 17 residues. The germline V gene has CDR1 SGHRS and CDR2 YFSETQ. V gave up 0 bases and J gave up 0 bases, with 13 bases separating them. CDR3 loop: CASSLGAGLSSYNEQFF. In nucleotides, the CDR3 is TGCGCCAGCAGCTTGGGGGCTGGGCTGAGCTCCTACAATGAGCAGTTCTTC.

The chain couples TRBV4-2 to TRBJ1-6, with 8 bases that match TRBD1. The CDR3 extends over 18 amino acids. CDR1 is LGHNA, CDR2 YNFKEQ, per germline. V shed 3 bases and J 7 bases; nucleotides not matched to a gene: 14. The CDR3 nucleotides are TGTGCCAGCAGCCAGGACCTCGGACAGGGACTACGAAATTCACCCCTCCACTTT. This codes for CASSQDLGQGLRNSPLHF.

The chain employs TRBV29-1 and TRBJ2-3; D perhaps matches TRBD1 (5 bases). The germline V gene has CDR1 SQVTM and CDR2 ANQGSEA. The CDR3 contains 14 residues. Deletions cut 3 bases from V and 6 bases from J, with 16 bases between. The CDR3 DNA reads TGCAGCGTTGATAGAGTCTCGAAGGGGGATACGCAGTATTTT. As protein: CSVDRVSKGDTQYF.

The genes are TRBV30 and TRBJ1-1; D not resolved. CDR1 and CDR2 (germline): GTSNPN, SVGIG (reference sequence). The CDR3 runs 14 residues. Trimming stripped 4 bases from V and 6 bases from J, with 18 bases between. The CDR3 nucleotides read TGTGCCTGGAAATACGGAGGTGGGAATGCTGAAGCTTTCTTT. Amino acid sequence: CAWKYGGGNAEAFF.

This chain links TRBV23-1 with TRBJ1-4, with a weak D call TRBD1 (6 bases). TRBV23-1 falls under the ORF class, with uncertain function. The V and J ends lost 3 bases and 2 bases respectively, with 13 bases between them. The CDR3 extends over 16 amino acids. The CDR3 sequence is CASSHRGLRTNEKLFF. The CDR3 bases are TGCGCCAGCAGTCACAGGGGTTTGAGGACTAATGAAAAACTGTTTTTT.

The genes are TRBV7-9 and TRBJ2-1, with 14 bases matching TRBD2. Germline CDR1 is SEHNR and CDR2 is FQNEAQ (reference sequence). This CDR3 spans 17 amino acids. V lost 6 bases to trimming and J lost 9 bases; unmatched junction nucleotides: 13. CDR3 sequence (DNA): TGTGCCAGCAGTCCTCCCCCGGGACTAGCGGGAGCAGTTGAGCAGTTCTTC. This translates into CASSPPPGLAGAVEQFF.

The genes are TRBV4-1 and TRBJ2-3, with 8 bases identical to TRBD1. In germline, CDR1 is MGHRA, CDR2 YSYEKL. This CDR3 is 14 amino acids long. The junction had 6 bases not matched to a gene; V was cut back by 10 bases and J by 0 bases. The CDR3, as DNA: TGCGCCACTTCCGGGGACAGGAGCACAGATACGCAGTATTTT. Encoded protein: CATSGDRSTDTQYF.

The chain uses TRBV7-3 and TRBJ2-1; D might be TRBD2 (5 bases). Deletions cut 5 bases from V and 7 bases from J, with 18 bases between. The CDR3 contains 15 residues. In germline, CDR1 is SGHTA, CDR2 FQGTGA. The CDR3 reads CASSMDFHPLNEQFF. Written as DNA, the CDR3 is TGTGCCAGCAGCATGGACTTCCACCCATTAAATGAGCAGTTCTTC.

The rearrangement uses TRBV19 and TRBJ2-3; TRBD2 matches at 11 bases. The CDR3 spans 17 residues. V lost 3 bases to trimming and J lost 8 bases; unmatched junction nucleotides: 13. CDR1 and CDR2 (germline): LNHDA, SQIVND (reference sequence). CDR3: CASSIGASGGQPSTQYF. CDR3 sequence (DNA): TGTGCCAGTAGTATCGGGGCTAGCGGGGGGCAACCCTCTACGCAGTATTTT. Full variable domain (outside the CDR3, taken from reference TRBV19 and TRBJ2-3): DGGITQSPKYLFRKEGQNVTLSCEQNLNHDAMYWYRQDPGQGLRLIYYSQIVNDFQKGDIAEGYSVSREKKESFPLTVTSAQKNPTAFYLCASSIGASGGQPSTQYFGPGTRLTVL.

This chain links TRBV9 with TRBJ1-1; D is possibly TRBD1 (5 bases). CDR3 size: 15 residues. Germline CDR1 and CDR2: SGDLS and YYNGEE. The V end was cut by 1 base, the J end by 1 base, with 11 bases between. CDR3 DNA sequence: TGTGCCAGCAGCGTATTAGACAGTGGGAACACTGAAGCTTTCTTT. This gives the protein CASSVLDSGNTEAFF.

This clone was picked up a small number of times. This chain uses TRBV4-1 with TRBJ1-2, with 8 bases aligning to TRBD1. V lost 4 bases, J lost 4 bases, and 8 bases stayed unmatched. Germline lookup yields CDR1 MGHRA and CDR2 YSYEKL. This CDR3 is built from 15 residues. In DNA form, the CDR3 reads TGCGCCAGCAGCCCGTTAGGACAGGGACGCTATGGCTACACCTTC. Translated, it gives CASSPLGQGRYGYTF.

A few counts support this clone. The CDR3 region is CASSEMTGGNTIYF. CDR3 coding DNA: TGTGCCAGCAGTGAAATGACAGGGGGAAACACCATATATTTT. The V call is TRBV2, the J call TRBJ1-3; 7 positions match TRBD1. The CDR3 totals 14 residues. V shed 2 bases and J 4 bases; nucleotides not matched to a gene: 2. Germline CDR1 SNHLY, CDR2 FYNNEI.

The CDR3: CASSFDRGSYNEQFF. CDR3 DNA sequence: TGTGCCAGCAGCTTCGATCGGGGCTCCTACAATGAGCAGTTCTTC. The chain joins TRBV7-2 to TRBJ2-1, with TRBD2 as a possible D gene (5 bases). CDR3 length equals 15 residues. Germline V gives CDR1 SGHTA, CDR2 FQGNSA. V was pared by 3 bases and J by 0 bases, with 9 bases between.

V gene TRBV9 combines with J gene TRBJ1-6; TRBD1 agrees at 9 bases. Losses at the gene ends were 3 bases for V and 1 base for J; bases not matched to a gene: 8. CDR3 size: 18 residues. Germline assignment: CDR1 SGDLS and CDR2 YYNGEE. This chain's CDR3 is CASSDGTGRGSYNSPLHF. As DNA, the CDR3 is TGTGCCAGCAGCGATGGGACAGGGAGGGGGTCCTATAATTCACCCCTCCACTTT.

The chain is built from TRBV5-6 and TRBJ2-2, with 11 bases identical to TRBD2. V gave up 1 base and J gave up 7 bases; unmatched junction bases: 6. This CDR3 contains 16 residues. Germline CDR1 is SGHDT and CDR2 is YYEEEE. This chain's CDR3 is CASSLITSGRGGELFF. The CDR3 region has the DNA TGTGCCAGCAGCTTGATAACTAGCGGGAGAGGCGGGGAGCTGTTTTTT.

The gene calls are TRBV5-4 and TRBJ2-3; 8 bases match TRBD1. The length of the CDR3 is 16 residues. With 0 bases clipped from V and 3 bases from J, the junction kept 6 bases outside the gene matches. Germline assignment: CDR1 SGHNT and CDR2 YYREEE (reference sequence). CDR3 bases: TGTGCCAGCAGCTTGGAGACAGGGGTGAGAACAGATACGCAGTATTTT. Translation: CASSLETGVRTDTQYF.

The sample holds a few counts of this clone. This rearrangement joins TRBV6-5 to TRBJ1-5; 10 bases align to TRBD1. The junction had 3 bases not matched to a gene; V was cut back by 5 bases and J by 2 bases. CDR3 size: 15 residues. Looked up from germline, CDR1 is MNHEY and CDR2 is SVGAGI. The CDR3 DNA reads TGTGCCAGCAGTCGGGACAGGGGAGGCAATCAGCCCCAGCATTTT. Protein: CASSRDRGGNQPQHF.

This rearrangement joins TRBV9 to TRBJ1-4; a possible D gene is TRBD1 (5 bases). This CDR3 has 15 amino acids. Trimming removed 4 bases at V and 3 bases at J, with 13 bases between. Germline loops: CDR1 SGDLS, CDR2 YYNGEE. The CDR3 DNA reads TGTGCCAGCAGCACCACGGGGGTAGCTAATGAAAAACTGTTTTTT. Translating it yields CASSTTGVANEKLFF.

This CDR3 is CASSVGMSSYNSPLHF. The CDR3 region has the DNA TGTGCCAGCAGCGTAGGCATGAGCTCCTATAATTCACCCCTCCACTTT. The gene calls are TRBV9 and TRBJ1-6; no clear D. V lost 0 bases, J lost 0 bases, and 7 bases lay in between. The length of the CDR3 is 16 residues. Germline CDR1 is SGDLS and CDR2 is YYNGEE.

This chain uses TRBV6-5 with TRBJ2-3; 11 bases fit TRBD1. This CDR3 is 12 amino acids long. Germline CDR1 and CDR2: MNHEY and SVGAGI. Unmatched junction bases numbered 2, after V lost 6 bases and J lost 9 bases. CDR3 protein: CASSGTGGTQYF. CDR3 bases: TGTGCCAGCAGCGGGACAGGGGGGACGCAGTATTTT.

Worth noting for this clone: An end of the junction differs from the germline gene, which may be a read error. This chain joins TRBV6-6 and TRBJ2-5; maybe TRBD1 (6 bases). The last part of the DNA fits TRBJ2-7 better; the J call may be wrong. The CDR3 is 14 residues long. Per the germline V gene, CDR1 is MNHNY and CDR2 is SVGAGI (reference sequence). The CDR3 loop reads CAVRGQSPSHEQYF. CDR3 nucleotides: TGTGCCGTCAGGGGCCAATCGCCCTCCCACGAGCAGTACTTC.

CDR3 amino acids: CATGARSYNEQFF. DNA of the CDR3: TGTGCCACCGGCGCGAGGTCCTACAATGAGCAGTTCTTC. This chain links TRBV28 with TRBJ2-1; D is ambiguous. Germline V gene sequence: CDR1 MDHEN, CDR2 SYDVKM. The germline V and J ends were trimmed by 10 bases and 1 base, with 11 bases remaining between them. The CDR3 is 13 residues long. Full variable domain (remainder filled in from reference TRBV28 and TRBJ2-1): DVKVTQSSRYLVKRTGEKVFLECVQDMDHENMFWYRQDPGLGLRLIYFSYDVKMKEKGDIPEGYSVSREKKERFSLILESASTNQTSMYLCATGARSYNEQFFGPGTRLTVL.

The genes are TRBV11-2 and TRBJ2-7, with 7 bases that match TRBD1. The V segment lost 1 base and the J segment 2 bases; nucleotides outside the gene matches: 5. CDR3 length equals 15 residues. Germline assignment: CDR1 SGHAT and CDR2 FQNNGV. The CDR3 DNA sequence: TGTGCCAGCAGCTTAGTTCCCGACAGGGCCTACGAGCAGTACTTC. Amino acid sequence: CASSLVPDRAYEQYF.

This sequence joins TRBV28 and TRBJ2-7; no clear D gene. The germline V gene has CDR1 MDHEN and CDR2 SYDVKM. This CDR3 contains 13 residues. The V and J ends lost 2 bases and 5 bases respectively, with 10 bases between them. The CDR3 region is CASSLSRFDEQYF. The CDR3 DNA reads TGTGCCAGCAGTTTAAGTAGATTCGACGAGCAGTACTTC.